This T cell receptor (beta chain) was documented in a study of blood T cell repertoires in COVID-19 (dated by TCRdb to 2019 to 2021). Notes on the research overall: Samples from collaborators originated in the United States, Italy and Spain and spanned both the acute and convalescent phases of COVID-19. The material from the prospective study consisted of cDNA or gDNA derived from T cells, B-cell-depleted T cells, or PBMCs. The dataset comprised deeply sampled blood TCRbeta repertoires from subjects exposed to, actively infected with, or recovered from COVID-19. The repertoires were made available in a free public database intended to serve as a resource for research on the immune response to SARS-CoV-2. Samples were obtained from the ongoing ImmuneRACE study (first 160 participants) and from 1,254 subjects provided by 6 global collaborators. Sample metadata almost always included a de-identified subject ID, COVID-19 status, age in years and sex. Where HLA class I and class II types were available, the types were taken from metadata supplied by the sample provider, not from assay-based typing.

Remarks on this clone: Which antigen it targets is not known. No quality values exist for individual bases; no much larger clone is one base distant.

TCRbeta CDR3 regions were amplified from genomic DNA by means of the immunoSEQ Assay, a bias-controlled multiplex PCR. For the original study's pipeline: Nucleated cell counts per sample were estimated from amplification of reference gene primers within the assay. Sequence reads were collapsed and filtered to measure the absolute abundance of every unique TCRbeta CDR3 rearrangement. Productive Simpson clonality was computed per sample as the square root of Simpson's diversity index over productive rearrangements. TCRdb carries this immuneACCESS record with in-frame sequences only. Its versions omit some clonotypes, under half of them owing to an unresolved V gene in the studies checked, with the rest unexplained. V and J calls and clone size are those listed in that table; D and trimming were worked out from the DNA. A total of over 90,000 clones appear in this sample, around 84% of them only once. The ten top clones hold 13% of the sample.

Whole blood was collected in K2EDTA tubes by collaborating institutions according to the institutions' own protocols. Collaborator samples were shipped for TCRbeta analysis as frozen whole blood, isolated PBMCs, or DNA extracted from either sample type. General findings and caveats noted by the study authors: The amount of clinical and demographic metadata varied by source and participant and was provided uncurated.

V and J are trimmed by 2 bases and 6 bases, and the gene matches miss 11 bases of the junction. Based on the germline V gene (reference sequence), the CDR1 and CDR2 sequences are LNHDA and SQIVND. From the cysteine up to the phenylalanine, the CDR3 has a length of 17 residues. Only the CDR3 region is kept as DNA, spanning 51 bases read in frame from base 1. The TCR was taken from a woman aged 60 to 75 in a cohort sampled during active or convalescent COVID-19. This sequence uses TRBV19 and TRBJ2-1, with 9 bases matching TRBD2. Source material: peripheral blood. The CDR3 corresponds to CASSISRGSGGLNEQFF. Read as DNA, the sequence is TGTGCCAGTAGTATATCTCGGGGTAGCGGGGGCCTCAATGAGCAGTTCTTC. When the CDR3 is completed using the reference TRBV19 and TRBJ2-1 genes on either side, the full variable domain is DGGITQSPKYLFRKEGQNVTLSCEQNLNHDAMYWYRQDPGQGLRLIYYSQIVNDFQKGDIAEGYSVSREKKESFPLTVTSAQKNPTAFYLCASSISRGSGGLNEQFFGPGTRLTVL.